This T cell receptor (beta chain) was profiled in a study of cytomegalovirus exposure and HLA in healthy donors. A remark on this clone: The target antigen is unknown.

The PCR used 60 Vbeta and 13 Jbeta primers. Data came from immunoSEQ multiplex PCR; TCRdb stores just in-frame clones and leaves some out. The data contain about 83,000 clones, 78% of them singletons. The CDR3 covers 16 residues. J was trimmed by 5 bases and V by 7 bases; bases with no gene match: 8. The germline CDR1 and CDR2 sequences are ENHRY and SYGVKD. Study-wide findings and caveats: In a later analysis, a missense DCLRE1C variant was linked to TCR beta V- and J-gene trimming. Later findings reportedly placed an Asian-associated ancestry cluster below the 666-donor mean for N-insertions. The study recorded 150 to 200 TCR beta chains that were cytomegalovirus-associated.

The receptor was isolated from a man between 18 and 29 years old in good health and CMV-seropositive. The sequencing input was PBMCs. This chain connects TRBV10-3 to TRBJ2-1, with TRBD2 matching over 13 bases. The CDR3 coding sequence is TGTGCCATCAAGTTATACGGACTAGCGGGAGACAATGAGCAGTTCTTC. Its protein product is CAIKLYGLAGDNEQFF.